This T cell receptor (beta chain) derives from a study of beta chain features in type 1 diabetes. Expressed TCRB transcripts were sequenced after all isolated RNA was converted to cDNA. TCRdb's table, derived via immunoSEQ multiplex PCR, lists solely in-frame clones and lacks some. Of around 300,000 clones in the sample, 15% were seen once. Germline V gives CDR1 SGHAT, CDR2 FQNNGV. The CDR3 is 18 residues long. The J segment lost 3 bases and the V segment lost 3 bases, leaving 11 bases of the junction unmatched. Study conclusions and caveats: The question of HLA type influencing TCRB rearrangement was one that remained unresolved here. Across patients, naive, central memory and Treg TCRB repertoires exhibited apparently greater similarity than was observed across healthy donors. A moderate, significant TCRB CDR3 shortening appeared in type 1 diabetes across four CD4+ subsets. VDJ junctions sequenced from type 1 diabetes patients showed fewer insertions and more deletions.

This clone turned up a few times. What it recognizes is unknown. The sequenced sample consisted of naive CD4+ T cells from blood. The rearrangement links TRBV11-2 to TRBJ2-7; the match to TRBD2 covers 13 bases. This receptor was obtained from a man in his late teens or twenties with type 1 diabetes. The CDR3 region is CASSLVLGLAGRSYEQYF. The CDR3 coding sequence is TGTGCCAGCAGCTTGGTCTTGGGACTAGCGGGAAGAAGCTACGAGCAGTACTTC. The full variable domain, with the rest looked up from reference TRBV11-2 and TRBJ2-7, is EAGVAQSPRYKIIEKRQSVAFWCNPISGHATLYWYQQILGQGPKLLIQFQNNGVVDDSQLPKDRFSAERLKGVDSTLKIQPAKLEDSAVYLCASSLVLGLAGRSYEQYFGPGTRLTVT.